This TCR beta chain was sequenced during a study of cytomegalovirus exposure and HLA in healthy donors. The PCR contained 60 Vbeta and 13 Jbeta primers. Some clones are missing from TCRdb's copy, which holds only in-frame ones; the method was immunoSEQ multiplex PCR. The top ten hold around 2.5% of the sample, which has under 150,000 clones, 82% seen once. Input material: PBMCs. This receptor was identified in a woman younger than 35 in good health and CMV-seronegative.

In DNA form, the CDR3 reads TGTGCCAGCAGTGAACCCCCCCTATATGGCTACACCTTC. Its protein product is CASSEPPLYGYTF. This chain connects TRBV6-1 to TRBJ1-2; D unclear. This CDR3 contains 13 residues. Germline V lookup: CDR1 MNHNS, CDR2 SASEGT. Trimming pared 2 bases from V and 5 bases from J, leaving 9 bases between.